This T cell receptor beta chain was identified during a study of molecular identifiers for immune sequencing clone quantification. The CDR3 is 14 amino acids. The germline V gene encodes CDR1 SGHTA and CDR2 FQGNSA. The V end lost 3 bases, the J end lost 2 bases, and 11 bases lay between the germline ends. TCRdb re-analysed the PCR reads in MiXCR, keeping a single row per CDR3 protein. The repertoire has about 500,000 distinct CDR3 sequences, around a fifth of them found once; the top ten carry around 0.86%. Whole-study results and caveats: Clonotypes topping 20 RNA copies carried over 97% of effector molecules but under 1% of naive ones.

This clonotype was seen many times. Antigen specificity is unknown. The sample was naive CD8+ T cells from blood, with Jurkat cell RNA spiked in. Stated subset: FACS-sorted CD8+CD4-CCR7+CD45RA+ naive T cells. The chain employs TRBV7-2 and TRBJ2-7, with TRBD1 as a possible D gene (6 bases). The clonotype comes from a human donor in good health. Some libraries in this study had Jurkat cell RNA spiked in. In DNA, the CDR3 is TGTGCCAGCAGCTTCCGGGACAAAGCCTACGAGCAGTACTTC. This encodes CASSFRDKAYEQYF. The whole variable domain, remainder taken from reference TRBV7-2 and TRBJ2-7, is GAGVSQSPSNKVTEKGKDVELRCDPISGHTALYWYRQSLGQGLEFLIYFQGNSAPDKSGLPSDRFSAERTGGSVSTLTIQRTQQEDSAVYLCASSFRDKAYEQYFGPGTRLTVT.